Presented here are 2 T cell receptor beta chains from one specimen sequenced in a study of blood T cell repertoires in COVID-19. The assay was immunoSEQ multiplex PCR, and TCRdb's table has in-frame clones only and misses some. The table records just under 75,000 clones, approximately 88% of them present only once. Sequenced input: peripheral blood. Receptors originate from a man older than 75 with active or convalescent COVID-19.

This CDR3 reads CASSWQGARQPQHF. DNA for the CDR3: TGTGCCAGCAGCTGGCAGGGGGCCAGGCAGCCCCAGCATTTT. This chain uses TRBV5-6 with TRBJ1-5; 8 bases are shared with TRBD1. The CDR3 contains 14 residues. With V trimmed by 3 bases and J by 7 bases, 6 bases remained unmatched. From germline, CDR1 is SGHDT and CDR2 YYEEEE.

This chain joins TRBV18 and TRBJ1-6, with D unresolved. There are 13 residues in the CDR3. V was shortened by 2 bases and J by 7 bases, with 6 bases between the two germline ends. From germline, CDR1 is KGHSH and CDR2 LQKENI. The CDR3 sequence is CASSPAVNSPLHF. Here the CDR3 DNA reads TGTGCCAGCTCACCAGCAGTAAATTCACCCCTCCACTTT.